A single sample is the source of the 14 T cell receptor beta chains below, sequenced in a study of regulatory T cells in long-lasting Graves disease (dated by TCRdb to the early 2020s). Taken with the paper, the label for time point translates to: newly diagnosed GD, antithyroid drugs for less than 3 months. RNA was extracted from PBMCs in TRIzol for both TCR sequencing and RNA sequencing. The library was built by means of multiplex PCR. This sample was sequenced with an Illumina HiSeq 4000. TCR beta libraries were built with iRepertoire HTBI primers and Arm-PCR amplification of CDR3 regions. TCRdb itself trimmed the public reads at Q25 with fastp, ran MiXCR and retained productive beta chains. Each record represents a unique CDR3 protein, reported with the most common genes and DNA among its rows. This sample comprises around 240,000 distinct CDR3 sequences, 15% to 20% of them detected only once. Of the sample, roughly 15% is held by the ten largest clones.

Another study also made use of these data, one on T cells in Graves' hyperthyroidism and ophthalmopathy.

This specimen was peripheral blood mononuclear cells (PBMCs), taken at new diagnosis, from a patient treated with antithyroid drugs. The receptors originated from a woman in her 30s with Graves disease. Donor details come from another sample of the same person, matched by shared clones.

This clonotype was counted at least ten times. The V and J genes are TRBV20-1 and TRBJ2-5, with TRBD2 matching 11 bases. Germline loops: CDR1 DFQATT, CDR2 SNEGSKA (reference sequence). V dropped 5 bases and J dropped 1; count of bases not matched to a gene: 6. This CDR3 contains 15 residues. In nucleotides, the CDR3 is TGCAGTGCTGGAACGACTAGCGGGGTCCAAGAGACCCAGTACTTC. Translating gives CSAGTTSGVQETQYF.

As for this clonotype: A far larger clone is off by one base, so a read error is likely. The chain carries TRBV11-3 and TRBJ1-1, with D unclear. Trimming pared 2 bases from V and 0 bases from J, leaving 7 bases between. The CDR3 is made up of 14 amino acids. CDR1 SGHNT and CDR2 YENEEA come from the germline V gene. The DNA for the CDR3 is TGTGCCAGCAGCTTACAGACGCTGAACACTGAAGCTTTCTTT. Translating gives CASSLQTLNTEAFF. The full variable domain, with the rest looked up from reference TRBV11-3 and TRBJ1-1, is EAGVVQSPRYKIIEKKQPVAFWCNPISGHNTLYWYLQNLGQGPELLIRYENEEAVDDSQLPKDRFSAERLKGVDSTLKIQPAELGDSAVYLCASSLQTLNTEAFFGQGTRLTVV.

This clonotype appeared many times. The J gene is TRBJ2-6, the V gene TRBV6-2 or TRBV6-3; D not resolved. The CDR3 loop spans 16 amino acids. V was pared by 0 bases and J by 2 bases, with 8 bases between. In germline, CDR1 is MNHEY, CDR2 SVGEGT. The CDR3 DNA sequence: TGTGCCAGCAGTTACTCGAGGATACCTGGGGCCAACGTCCTGACTTTC. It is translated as CASSYSRIPGANVLTF.

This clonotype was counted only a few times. The chain's CDR3 is CASSLIIGELFF. The CDR3 bases are TGTGCCAGCAGCTTAATAATCGGGGAGCTGTTTTTT. This chain connects TRBV7-8 to TRBJ2-2; D remains unclear. The germline V gene encodes CDR1 SGHVS and CDR2 FQNEAQ. Trimming pared 2 bases from V and 7 bases from J, leaving 5 bases between. The CDR3 runs to 12 residues.

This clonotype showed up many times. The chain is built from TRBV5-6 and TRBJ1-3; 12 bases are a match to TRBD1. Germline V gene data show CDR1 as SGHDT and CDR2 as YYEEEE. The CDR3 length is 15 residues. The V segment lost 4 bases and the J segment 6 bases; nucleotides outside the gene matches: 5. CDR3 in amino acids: CASSVRDRGQNTIYF. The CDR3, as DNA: TGTGCCAGCAGCGTCCGGGACAGGGGGCAAAACACCATATATTTT.

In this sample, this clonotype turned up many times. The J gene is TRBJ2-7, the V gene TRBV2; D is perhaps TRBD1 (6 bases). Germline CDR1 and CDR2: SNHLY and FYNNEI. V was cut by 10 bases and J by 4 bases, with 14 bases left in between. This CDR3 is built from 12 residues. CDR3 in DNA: TGTGCCACTCAGGACAGACGGTACGAGCAGTACTTC. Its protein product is CATQDRRYEQYF. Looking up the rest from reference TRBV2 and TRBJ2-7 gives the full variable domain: EPEVTQTPSHQVTQMGQEVILRCVPISNHLYFYWYRQILGQKVEFLVSFYNNEISEKSEIFDDQFSVERPDGSNFTLKIRSTKLEDSAMYFCATQDRRYEQYFGPGTRLTVT.

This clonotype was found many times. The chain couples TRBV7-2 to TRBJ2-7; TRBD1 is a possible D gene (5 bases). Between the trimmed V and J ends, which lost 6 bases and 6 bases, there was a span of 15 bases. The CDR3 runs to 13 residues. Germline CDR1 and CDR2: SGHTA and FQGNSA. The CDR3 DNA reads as TGTGCCAGCAGTTGGAACAGGAGAGGCGAGCAGTACTTC. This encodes CASSWNRRGEQYF.

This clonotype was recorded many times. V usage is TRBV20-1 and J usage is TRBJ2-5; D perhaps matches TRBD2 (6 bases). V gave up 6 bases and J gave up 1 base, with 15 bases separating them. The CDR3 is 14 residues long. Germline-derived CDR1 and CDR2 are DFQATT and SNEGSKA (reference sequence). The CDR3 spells CSANPRGTQETQYF. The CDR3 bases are TGCAGTGCCAACCCCCGGGGGACCCAAGAGACCCAGTACTTC.

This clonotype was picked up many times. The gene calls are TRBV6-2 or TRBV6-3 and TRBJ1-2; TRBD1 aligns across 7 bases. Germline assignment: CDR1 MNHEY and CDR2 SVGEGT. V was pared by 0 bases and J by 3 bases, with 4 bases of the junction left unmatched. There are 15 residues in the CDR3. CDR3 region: CASSYSDGTDYGYTF. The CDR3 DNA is TGTGCCAGCAGTTACTCGGACGGGACAGACTATGGCTACACCTTC.

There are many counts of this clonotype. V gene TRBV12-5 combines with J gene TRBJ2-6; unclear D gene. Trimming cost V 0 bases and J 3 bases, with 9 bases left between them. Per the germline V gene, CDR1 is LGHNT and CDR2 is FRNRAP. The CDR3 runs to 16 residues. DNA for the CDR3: TGTGCTAGTGGTTTGGTACAGAGCTATGGGGCCAACGTCCTGACTTTC. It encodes CASGLVQSYGANVLTF.

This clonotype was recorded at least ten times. CDR3 bases: TGTGCCAGCAGCTGGGAGCTAGCGGGGTATACGCAGTATTTT. Residues: CASSWELAGYTQYF. The rearrangement links TRBV11-2 to TRBJ2-3, with 9 nucleotides matching TRBD2. The CDR3 is made up of 14 amino acids. From germline, CDR1 is SGHAT and CDR2 FQNNGV. Germline trimming cut 4 bases from V and 7 bases from J; bases unmatched to any gene: 6.

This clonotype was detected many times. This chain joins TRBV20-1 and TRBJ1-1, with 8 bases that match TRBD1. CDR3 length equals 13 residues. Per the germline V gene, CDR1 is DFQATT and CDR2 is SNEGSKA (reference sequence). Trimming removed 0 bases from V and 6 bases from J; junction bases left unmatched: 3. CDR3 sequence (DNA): TGCAGTGCTAGAGAGGACAGGGACGCTGAAGCTTTCTTT. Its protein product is CSAREDRDAEAFF.

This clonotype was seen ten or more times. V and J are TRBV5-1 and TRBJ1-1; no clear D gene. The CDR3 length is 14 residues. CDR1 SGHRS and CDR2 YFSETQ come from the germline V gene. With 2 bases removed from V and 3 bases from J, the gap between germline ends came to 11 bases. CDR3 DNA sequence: TGCGCCAGCAGCTTAGCGTCCACCGACACTGAAGCTTTCTTT. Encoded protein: CASSLASTDTEAFF.

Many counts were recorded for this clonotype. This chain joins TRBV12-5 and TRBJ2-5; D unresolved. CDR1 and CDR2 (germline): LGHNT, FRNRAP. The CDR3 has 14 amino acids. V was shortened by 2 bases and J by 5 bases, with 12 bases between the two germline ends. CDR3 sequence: CASGLSRPSETQYF. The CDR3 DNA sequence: TGTGCTAGTGGTTTGTCCCGCCCATCGGAGACCCAGTACTTC.